These 10 T cell receptor beta chains share one sample of origin, sequenced in a study of T cells in Graves' hyperthyroidism and ophthalmopathy. What was amplified from RNA transcripts were TCR beta CDR3 regions. TCR CDR3 regions were first amplified by RT-PCR with HTBI primers. One entry per CDR3 protein results from TCRdb running MiXCR on the multiplex PCR reads. Seen here are 300,000 to 450,000 distinct CDR3 sequences, about 16% observed once, and the top ten hold about 33%. Material: blood. These TCRs come from a woman in her twenties or thirties with Graves' hyperthyroidism.

Many counts were recorded for this clonotype. The chain is built from TRBV28 and TRBJ2-4; D is ambiguous. Germline-derived CDR1 and CDR2 are MDHEN and SYDVKM. The CDR3 length is 15 residues. Trimming stripped 4 bases from V and 0 bases from J, with 10 bases between. The CDR3 DNA sequence: TGTGCCAGCAGTTCCCCGCGGCGAGCCAAAAACATTCAGTACTTC. Translated: CASSSPRRAKNIQYF.

Concerning this clonotype: A read error may produce the germline difference seen at one junction end. V usage is TRBV3-1 and J usage is TRBJ2-7; no clear D. In germline, CDR1 is LGHDT, CDR2 YNNKEL (reference sequence). The CDR3 is made up of 15 amino acids. CDR3 DNA sequence: TGTGCCAGCAGCCAAGGAGGAACCCGTGGGTACGGGCAGTACTTC. Its translation: CASSQGGTRGYGQYF.

This clonotype was observed at least ten times. The chain uses TRBV12-3 or TRBV12-4 and TRBJ1-5; D is ambiguous. The CDR3 is 14 residues long. Trimming stripped 6 bases from V and 3 bases from J, with 12 bases between. The CDR3 here is CASSRRADNQPQHF. The CDR3 region has the DNA TGTGCCAGCAGCCGACGGGCAGACAATCAGCCCCAGCATTTT.

This clonotype has ten or more counts. The chain employs TRBV27 and TRBJ2-2; 9 bases are shared with TRBD2. The CDR3 runs 16 residues. The germline V gene encodes CDR1 MNHEY and CDR2 SMNVEV (reference sequence). V lost 6 bases, J lost 0 bases, and 5 bases stayed unmatched. CDR3 region: CASSWASGTNTGELFF. The CDR3 DNA reads TGTGCCAGCAGCTGGGCTAGCGGGACGAACACCGGGGAGCTGTTTTTT.

This clonotype was seen ten or more times. The rearrangement joins TRBV11-3 to TRBJ2-7; 13 bases agree with TRBD2. CDR3 length equals 15 residues. Germline-derived CDR1 and CDR2 are SGHNT and YENEEA. V gave up 5 bases and J gave up 4 bases; unmatched junction bases: 5. The CDR3 reads CASSGGTSGKYEQYF. The CDR3 DNA sequence: TGTGCCAGCAGCGGCGGGACTAGCGGGAAATACGAGCAGTACTTC.

This rearrangement joins TRBV4-1 to TRBJ2-5; 8 positions agree with TRBD2. The germline CDR1 and CDR2 sequences are MGHRA and YSYEKL. J gave up 5 bases and V 1 base, and 6 bases lay outside the gene matches. This CDR3 has 15 amino acids. CDR3 amino acids: CASSQGAGGRETQYF. The DNA for the CDR3 is TGCGCCAGCAGCCAAGGTGCGGGAGGTCGGGAGACCCAGTACTTC.

This clonotype has a handful of counts. The V call is TRBV27, the J call TRBJ2-5, with 10 bases that match TRBD1. V shed 5 bases and J 4 bases; nucleotides not matched to a gene: 4. CDR1 is MNHEY, CDR2 SMNVEV, per germline (reference sequence). CDR3 length: 14 amino acids. The CDR3 here is CASSQDRGLETQYF. In DNA, the CDR3 is TGTGCCAGCAGTCAAGACAGGGGGCTAGAGACCCAGTACTTC.

The genes are TRBV6-1 and TRBJ2-7; D might be TRBD1 or TRBD2, each matching 5 bases. The CDR3 spans 12 residues. Deletions cut 5 bases from V and 5 bases from J, with 10 bases between. The V gene's germline CDR1 is MNHNS and CDR2 SASEGT. As DNA, the CDR3 is TGTGCCAGCAGTTTGCAGGGACACGAGCAGTACTTC. Translated, it gives CASSLQGHEQYF.

This clonotype was seen many times. The chain has TRBV14 and TRBJ1-1; possible D gene TRBD1, 6 bases. There are 13 residues in the CDR3. Trimming shortened V by 0 bases and J by 9 bases, and 11 bases separated the two germline ends. Germline values: CDR1 SGHDN, CDR2 FVKESK. CDR3 residues: CASSQDLRGQAFF. CDR3 sequence (DNA): TGTGCCAGCAGCCAAGATCTACGGGGGCAAGCTTTCTTT.

This clonotype was detected ten times or more. The chain uses TRBV20-1 and TRBJ2-7; D is unresolved. Germline CDR1 reads DFQATT; CDR2 reads SNEGSKA (reference sequence). The CDR3 is 12 residues long. Trimming stripped 3 bases from V and 1 base from J, with 7 bases between. CDR3 DNA sequence: TGCAGTGCTAGTATTGTGTCCTACGAGCAGTACTTC. Translating it yields CSASIVSYEQYF.